The 24 T cell receptor beta chains below all came from one sample that was sequenced in a study of cytomegalovirus exposure and HLA in healthy donors. PCR was performed using 60 Vbeta and 13 Jbeta primers. TCRdb keeps only in-frame clones here, not all; method: immunoSEQ multiplex PCR. Counted here are tens of thousands of clones, around three quarters occurring once; the ten biggest clones make up around 10%. The source material was PBMCs. The source of these receptors is a male donor in good health and CMV-seropositive.

The rearrangement uses TRBV7-8 and TRBJ1-4, with unresolved D. This CDR3 comprises 17 residues. The V gene lost 10 bases and the J gene lost 0 bases, with 21 bases spanning the gap. Per the germline V gene, CDR1 is SGHVS and CDR2 is FQNEAQ. The chain's CDR3 is CATRSRRGLATNEKLFF. The CDR3 nucleotides read TGTGCCACCCGTTCAAGACGGGGTCTGGCAACTAATGAAAAACTGTTTTTT.

This clone was counted only a few times. The rearrangement uses TRBV7-9 and TRBJ2-1; D may be TRBD2 (5 bases). The CDR3 consists of 15 residues. Between the trimmed V and J ends, which lost 5 bases and 3 bases, there was a span of 14 bases. CDR1 is SEHNR, CDR2 FQNEAQ, per germline (reference sequence). The CDR3 reads CASSPLAGDYNEQFF. CDR3 DNA sequence: TGTGCCAGCAGCCCCCTGGCGGGTGACTACAATGAGCAGTTCTTC.

The CDR3: CASSFLLTDTQYF. CDR3 bases: TGTGCCAGCAGCTTCCTACTCACAGATACGCAGTATTTT. The chain is built from TRBV7-3 and TRBJ2-3; D is unclear. Looked up from germline, CDR1 is SGHTA and CDR2 is FQGTGA. With 3 bases removed from V and 2 bases from J, the gap between germline ends came to 6 bases. The CDR3 has 13 amino acids.

In DNA, the CDR3 is TGTGCCAGCAGCTTAGGAGGCAGGGTTAACTATGGCTACACCTTC. It is translated as CASSLGGRVNYGYTF. This chain connects TRBV7-2 to TRBJ1-2; possible D gene TRBD1, 5 bases. The V end lost 1 base, the J end lost 1 base, and 10 bases lay between the germline ends. The CDR3 is 15 residues long. The germline V gene has CDR1 SGHTA and CDR2 FQGNSA. The full variable domain, completed using reference TRBV7-2 and TRBJ1-2, is GAGVSQSPSNKVTEKGKDVELRCDPISGHTALYWYRQSLGQGLEFLIYFQGNSAPDKSGLPSDRFSAERTGGSVSTLTIQRTQQEDSAVYLCASSLGGRVNYGYTFGSGTRLTVV.

The chain uses TRBV9 and TRBJ1-1; possibly TRBD1 for D (5 bases). The CDR3 sequence is 14 residues long. Trimming removed 4 bases at V and 4 bases at J, with 14 bases between. Germline V gene sequence: CDR1 SGDLS, CDR2 YYNGEE. The CDR3 DNA follows: TGTGCCAGCAGCCCACGGGGGGTAAGCACTGAAGCTTTCTTT. Protein product: CASSPRGVSTEAFF.

This chain uses TRBV9 with TRBJ2-1, with 11 positions matching TRBD2. Trimming took 1 base from V and 4 from J; bases not matched to a gene: 1. The CDR3 is made up of 15 amino acids. Germline V gene data show CDR1 as SGDLS and CDR2 as YYNGEE. CDR3 sequence reads: CASSVTSGGYNEQFF. The CDR3 DNA is TGTGCCAGCAGCGTAACTAGCGGGGGATACAATGAGCAGTTCTTC.

The chain uses TRBV6-1 and TRBJ1-5; D is ambiguous. Germline V gene sequence: CDR1 MNHNS, CDR2 SASEGT. The V end was cut by 1 base, the J end by 7 bases, with 8 bases between. The CDR3 extends over 13 amino acids. The CDR3 region has the DNA TGTGCCAGCAGTGAAGGCGGGTGGCAGCCCCAGCATTTT. Translation: CASSEGGWQPQHF.

This clone was seen a single time. The rearrangement links TRBV7-2 to TRBJ2-5; D remains unclear. Germline values: CDR1 SGHTA, CDR2 FQGNSA. The V and J ends lost 0 bases and 4 bases respectively, with 9 bases between them. This CDR3 contains 14 residues. The CDR3 sequence: CASSLATTSETQYF. The CDR3 nucleotides are TGTGCCAGCAGCTTAGCAACTACCTCAGAGACCCAGTACTTC.

This chain joins TRBV7-9 and TRBJ2-2, with 9 bases lining up with TRBD1. With V trimmed by 10 bases and J by 3 bases, 6 bases remained unmatched. The CDR3 is 14 amino acids. CDR1 SEHNR and CDR2 FQNEAQ come from the germline V gene (reference sequence). The CDR3 DNA sequence: TGTGCCATACCGGGACAGGGTTACACCGGGGAGCTGTTTTTT. This codes for CAIPGQGYTGELFF.

The V and J genes are TRBV19 and TRBJ1-1; D gene uncertain. Germline V gives CDR1 LNHDA, CDR2 SQIVND (reference sequence). V shed 3 bases and J shed 0 bases, with 8 bases lying between them. This CDR3 is built from 14 residues. The chain's CDR3 is CASSISRVNTEAFF. CDR3 DNA: TGTGCCAGTAGTATCAGTCGGGTGAACACTGAAGCTTTCTTT.

On this clone: The junction and the germline gene differ at one end; a read error may be behind it. The same CDR3 can be traced to other DNA sequences in this sample. The V and J genes are TRBV11-2 and TRBJ2-3; 7 nucleotides align to TRBD1. The V gene's germline CDR1 is SGHAT and CDR2 FQNNGV. This CDR3 region has 15 residues. CDR3 amino acids: CASSQDRINTDTQYF. The CDR3 bases are TGCGCCAGCAGCCAGGACAGGATCAACACAGATACGCAGTATTTT.

This chain connects TRBV11-2 to TRBJ2-3; tentative D call: TRBD2 (5 bases). V gave up 5 bases and J gave up 5 bases, with 8 bases separating them. CDR1 is SGHAT and CDR2 is FQNNGV in the germline V gene. The CDR3 extends over 12 amino acids. Written as DNA, the CDR3 is TGTGCCAGCAGCGCCCGGGGAGATACGCAGTATTTT. This codes for CASSARGDTQYF.

This chain connects TRBV6-5 to TRBJ1-2; D unclear. Trimming removed 3 bases at V and 6 bases at J, with 17 bases between. The CDR3 covers 15 residues. Germline V gene sequence: CDR1 MNHEY, CDR2 SVGAGI. This CDR3 reads CASSYLGQLSDGYTF. CDR3 in DNA: TGTGCCAGCAGTTATCTTGGGCAATTGTCGGATGGCTACACCTTC.

The chain has TRBV7-9 and TRBJ1-1; possibly TRBD1 for D (5 bases). V was cut by 5 bases and J by 6 bases, with 13 bases left in between. The CDR3 consists of 13 residues. Germline V gene sequence: CDR1 SEHNR, CDR2 FQNEAQ (reference sequence). This CDR3 reads CASSPTAGPEAFF. DNA of the CDR3: TGTGCCAGCAGCCCGACGGCGGGACCTGAAGCTTTCTTT. Combining the CDR3 with reference TRBV7-9 and TRBJ1-1 gives the whole variable domain DTGVSQNPRHKITKRGQNVTFRCDPISEHNRLYWYRQTLGQGPEFLTYFQNEAQLEKSRLLSDRFSAERPKGSFSTLEIQRTEQGDSAMYLCASSPTAGPEAFFGQGTRLTVV.

This sequence joins TRBV10-2 and TRBJ1-5, with D perhaps TRBD1 (5 bases). Germline loops: CDR1 WSHSY, CDR2 SAAADI. The CDR3 extends over 14 amino acids. V dropped 6 bases and J dropped 5 bases, with 14 bases sitting between them. CDR3 in amino acids: CASSGGLGHQPQHF. In DNA, the CDR3 is TGCGCCAGCAGCGGGGGATTGGGGCATCAGCCCCAGCATTTT.

The rearrangement links TRBV7-2 to TRBJ2-5; 9 positions match TRBD2. The germline CDR1 and CDR2 sequences are SGHTA and FQGNSA. J gave up 5 bases and V 4 bases, and 5 bases lay outside the gene matches. The CDR3 is 14 amino acids. The chain's CDR3 is CASSSAGGWETQYF. CDR3 nucleotide sequence: TGTGCCAGCAGCTCTGCGGGAGGGTGGGAGACCCAGTACTTC.

The chain recombines TRBV5-1 with TRBJ2-7; tentatively, D is TRBD1 (5 bases). The CDR3 sequence is 14 residues long. The germline V gene encodes CDR1 SGHRS and CDR2 YFSETQ. Trimming took off 7 bases at V and 5 bases at J, with 19 bases between the two ends. The CDR3 DNA is TGCGCCAGCTGCCGGTACCAGGGTGTAAACGAGCAGTACTTC. Amino acid sequence: CASCRYQGVNEQYF.

This chain connects TRBV11-2 to TRBJ1-6, with 8 bases identical to TRBD1. Trimming at V came to 5 bases and at J to 6 bases, leaving 12 bases not matched to a gene. The germline V gene encodes CDR1 SGHAT and CDR2 FQNNGV. The CDR3 length is 17 residues. This CDR3 is CASSTWTGPLGNSPLHF. The CDR3 region has the DNA TGTGCCAGCAGCACCTGGACAGGGCCGCTTGGTAATTCACCCCTCCACTTT.

The rearrangement joins TRBV18 to TRBJ2-5; weak D call: TRBD2 (6 bases). The germline V gene encodes CDR1 KGHSH and CDR2 LQKENI. The length of the CDR3 is 14 residues. Trimming took 1 base from V and 5 from J, leaving 11 bases between them. The DNA for the CDR3 is TGTGCCAGCTCACCACGACGGGCGGGGGAGACCCAGTACTTC. Translated, it gives CASSPRRAGETQYF.

The V and J genes are TRBV7-7 and TRBJ2-5, with 10 bases lining up with TRBD1. The CDR3 length is 15 residues. Germline values: CDR1 SSHAT, CDR2 FNYEAQ (reference sequence). The V segment lost 3 bases and the J segment 1 base; nucleotides outside the gene matches: 2. CDR3 in DNA: TGTGCCAGCAGCTTGACAGGGGGCCGCCAAGAGACCCAGTACTTC. Protein: CASSLTGGRQETQYF.

A few counts support this clone. The CDR3 DNA sequence: TGCGCCAGCAGCTTGGAGGCACAACGGGAGAAGTACTTC. Its protein is CASSLEAQREKYF. The V call is TRBV5-1, the J call TRBJ2-7, with D possibly TRBD2 on 6 matching bases. Germline-derived CDR1 and CDR2 are SGHRS and YFSETQ. This CDR3 spans 13 amino acids. The V end was cut by 0 bases, the J end by 11 bases, with 15 bases between.

V gene TRBV28 combines with J gene TRBJ2-2; 8 positions agree with TRBD2. The CDR3 runs to 17 residues. The V segment lost 4 bases and the J segment 8 bases; nucleotides outside the gene matches: 15. Germline lookup yields CDR1 MDHEN and CDR2 SYDVKM. The CDR3: CASSSAPTAGAGGELFF. The CDR3 coding sequence is TGTGCCAGCAGTTCAGCCCCCACAGCGGGGGCTGGGGGGGAGCTGTTTTTT.

CDR3 coding DNA: TGTGCCAGCAGCTTAGCTAGCGGGAGGGCCGTGTCAGATACGCAGTATTTT. Amino acids: CASSLASGRAVSDTQYF. V gene TRBV7-8 combines with J gene TRBJ2-3; 11 nucleotides align to TRBD2. There are 17 residues in the CDR3. With V trimmed by 0 bases and J by 4 bases, 6 bases remained unmatched. Germline CDR1 SGHVS, CDR2 FQNEAQ.

This chain joins TRBV18 and TRBJ1-2; perhaps TRBD1 as D (6 bases). Germline CDR1 KGHSH, CDR2 LQKENI. V was shortened by 5 bases and J by 6 bases, with 19 bases between the two germline ends. The CDR3 contains 15 residues. The CDR3, as DNA: TGTGCCAGCTCATCCGATCAAACAGGGTTTGATGGCTACACCTTC. This translates into CASSSDQTGFDGYTF.